The 5 T cell receptor beta chains below come from one sample, sequenced in a study of Graves' ophthalmopathy and Graves' hyperthyroidism. RNA transcripts yielded amplified TCR beta CDR3 regions. In the first round, RT-PCR was carried out with HTBI primers, and a multiplex PCR formed the second round. TCRdb called the multiplex PCR reads again in MiXCR, with one record for every CDR3 protein. The sample contains around 660,000 distinct CDR3 sequences, 35% to 50% of which appear only once. The sample consisted of peripheral blood. The receptor source for this set is an adult man with Graves' ophthalmopathy.

Only a few counts were recorded for this clonotype. The V call is TRBV27, the J call TRBJ2-7, with a tentative D call TRBD2 (5 bases). CDR3 size: 15 residues. Trimming removed 5 bases from V and 6 bases from J, with 20 bases in between. CDR1 MNHEY and CDR2 SMNVEV come from the germline V gene (reference sequence). CDR3 nucleotides: TGTGCCAGCAGTCCAGGACTGGGCACACGACGCGAGCAGTACTTC. Translating gives CASSPGLGTRREQYF.

The chain carries TRBV29-1 and TRBJ2-5; a possible D gene is TRBD2 (6 bases). Between the trimmed V and J ends, which lost 3 bases and 5 bases, there was a span of 13 bases. The germline CDR1 and CDR2 sequences are SQVTM and ANQGSEA. CDR3 length: 13 residues. The CDR3 region is CSVDPCGMETQYF. CDR3 sequence (DNA): TGCAGCGTTGATCCTTGCGGGATGGAGACCCAGTACTTC. Variable domain in full (rest from reference TRBV29-1 and TRBJ2-5): SAVISQKPSRDICQRGTSLTIQCQVDSQVTMMFWYRQQPGQSLTLIATANQGSEATYESGFVIDKFPISRPNLTFSTLTVSNMSPEDSSIYLCSVDPCGMETQYFGPGTRLLVL.

The chain uses TRBV12-3 or TRBV12-4 and TRBJ1-3; D might be TRBD1 (6 bases). CDR3 length: 15 amino acids. V lost 7 bases to trimming and J lost 2 bases, with 15 bases between them. For the CDR3, the DNA is TGTGCCAGCAAAGGGGGGGGCTGGGCTGGAAACACCATATATTTT. Translation: CASKGGGWAGNTIYF.

This chain links TRBV10-3 with TRBJ1-2; weak D call: TRBD1 (5 bases). The V end lost 7 bases, the J end lost 8 bases, and 8 bases lay between the germline ends. The germline CDR1 and CDR2 sequences are ENHRY and SYGVKD. The CDR3 is 10 amino acids. CDR3 coding DNA: TGTGCCATCACCAGGGACGGCTACACCTTC. Its protein product is CAITRDGYTF.

Points on this clonotype: Possible read error: a much larger clone is one base away. The chain couples TRBV2 to TRBJ2-7, with 11 bases identical to TRBD1. The CDR3 has 14 residues. CDR1 SNHLY and CDR2 FYNNEI come from the germline V gene. The CDR3 nucleotides are TGTGCCAGCAGGGGACAGGGGGGCATATACGTGCAGTACTTC. This sequence encodes CASRGQGGIYVQYF.